This TCR beta chain was obtained from a study of OX40 agonist ivuxolimab in advanced cancers. Overall study context: The dose-escalation cohort had hepatocellular carcinoma, melanoma, renal cell or head and neck cancer. Earlier anti-PD-1, anti-PD-L1 or anti-CTLA-4 therapy was permitted; roughly 42% had received some.

The assay was immunoSEQ multiplex PCR, and TCRdb's table has in-frame clones only and misses some. The table includes fewer than 70,000 clones, about 90% detected once. Per the germline V gene, CDR1 is MGHDK and CDR2 is SYGVNS. This CDR3 region has 15 residues. Trimming removed 1 base from V and 6 bases from J; junction bases left unmatched: 5. No patient had autoimmune disease or received systemic immunosuppression. The timepoints at which blood was sampled were baseline, cycle 4 day 1, and cycle 7 day 1. This sample comprised CD4+ or CD8+ T cells sorted from blood, obtained in a trial of the OX40 agonist ivuxolimab. The origin of this receptor is an adult with an advanced solid tumor such as melanoma, head and neck, liver or kidney cancer. The V gene is TRBV25-1, the J gene TRBJ2-1, with 8 bases fitting TRBD1. CDR3 DNA sequence: TGTGCCAGCAGTGAATCCAGGGGGCGAGCCAATGAGCAGTTCTTC. The encoded protein is CASSESRGRANEQFF.